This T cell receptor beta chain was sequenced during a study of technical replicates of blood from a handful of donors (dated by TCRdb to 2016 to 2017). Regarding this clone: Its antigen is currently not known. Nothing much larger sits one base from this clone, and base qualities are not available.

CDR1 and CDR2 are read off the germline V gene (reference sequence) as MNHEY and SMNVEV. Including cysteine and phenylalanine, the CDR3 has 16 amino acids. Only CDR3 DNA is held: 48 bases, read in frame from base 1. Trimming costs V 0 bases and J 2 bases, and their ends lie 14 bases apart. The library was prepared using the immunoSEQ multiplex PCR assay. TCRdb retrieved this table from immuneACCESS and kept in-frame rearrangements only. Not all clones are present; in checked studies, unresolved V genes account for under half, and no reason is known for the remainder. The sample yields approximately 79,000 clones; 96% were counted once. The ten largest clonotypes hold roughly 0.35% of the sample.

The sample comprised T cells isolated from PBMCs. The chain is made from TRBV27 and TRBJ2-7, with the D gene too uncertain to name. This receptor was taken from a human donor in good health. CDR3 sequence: CASSLSTVLSTYEQYF. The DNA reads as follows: TGTGCCAGCAGTTTATCCACAGTGTTATCTACCTACGAGCAGTACTTC.